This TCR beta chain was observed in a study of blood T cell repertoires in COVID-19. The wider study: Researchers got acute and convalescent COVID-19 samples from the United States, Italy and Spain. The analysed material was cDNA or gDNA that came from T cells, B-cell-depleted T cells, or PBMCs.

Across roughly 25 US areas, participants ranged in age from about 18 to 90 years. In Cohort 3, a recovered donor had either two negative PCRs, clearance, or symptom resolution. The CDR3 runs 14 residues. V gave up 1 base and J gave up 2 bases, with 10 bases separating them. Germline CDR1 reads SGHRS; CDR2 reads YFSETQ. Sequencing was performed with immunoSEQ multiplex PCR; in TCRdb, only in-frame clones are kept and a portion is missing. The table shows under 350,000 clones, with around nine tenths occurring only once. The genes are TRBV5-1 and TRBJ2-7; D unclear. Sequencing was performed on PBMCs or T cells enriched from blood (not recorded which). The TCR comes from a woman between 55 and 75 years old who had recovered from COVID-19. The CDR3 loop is CASSLYSSAYEQYF. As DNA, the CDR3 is TGCGCCAGCAGCTTGTATAGTTCGGCCTACGAGCAGTACTTC.